This paragraph covers one TCR beta chain sequence. Random hexamers served to reverse transcribe roughly 0.45 to 1 ug RNA. In TCRdb, the immunoSEQ multiplex PCR reads were re-called with MiXCR into one record per CDR3 protein. Among roughly 200,000 distinct CDR3 sequences listed, around nine tenths were seen once. The sample is drawn from a study of CD8 T cells in Susac syndrome. Germline CDR1 reads MDHEN; CDR2 reads SYDVKM. Germline trimming cut 6 bases from V and 7 bases from J; bases unmatched to any gene: 12. There are 15 residues in the CDR3. Sequenced sample: CD4+ T cells from PBMCs. The TCR originated in a human donor with Susac syndrome. V and J are TRBV28 and TRBJ2-7; 10 bases fit TRBD2. This CDR3 is CASSPPHSGRREQYF. The DNA of the CDR3 is TGTGCCAGCAGCCCCCCCCATAGCGGGAGGAGAGAGCAGTACTTC.